This T cell receptor beta chain was identified during a study of blood T cell repertoires in COVID-19. At the level of the study: Acute and convalescent COVID-19 samples came from the United States, Italy and Spain. Sources were T cells, B-cell-depleted T cells, or PBMCs; the material itself was cDNA or gDNA.

Authors' methods: Reference gene primer amplification gave nucleated cell count estimates. Sequencing used immunoSEQ multiplex PCR; TCRdb keeps in-frame clones, though not all of them. V and J calls plus clone size are reproduced from that table; the DNA served to infer D and trimming. The table lists roughly 190,000 clones, over 75% of them singletons, with around 11% in the top ten. Germline values: CDR1 DFQATT, CDR2 SNEGSKA (reference sequence). CDR3 length: 15 amino acids. The V segment lost 3 bases and the J segment 4 bases; nucleotides outside the gene matches: 4. This clone was detected only a few times.

The gene calls are TRBV20-1 and TRBJ2-1; 12 bases match TRBD2. The sequencing input was peripheral blood. The receptor was isolated from a woman between 45 and 60 years old with acute or convalescent COVID-19. CDR3 loop: CSASGLAGIYNEQFF. The DNA of the CDR3 is TGCAGTGCTAGTGGACTAGCGGGGATATACAATGAGCAGTTCTTC.